This TCR beta chain came from a study of vaccination effects on CD4 cells after COVID-19 (dated by TCRdb to between 2021 and 2024). For the wider study: To identify antigen-specific CD4+ T cell clonotypes by their expansion, the ViraFEST assay first stimulated PBMC with viral peptide pools and then applied TCR sequencing. Fewer than 2.5 million PBMC per well were cultured in IMDM with about 4.8% human AB serum, roughly 10 IU/ml IL-2 and gentamicin, plus 10 ug/ml peptides. Participants received two doses of either the BNT162b2 or the mRNA-1273 mRNA SARS-CoV-2 vaccine. The study compared SARS-CoV-2 spike-specific CD4+ TCR repertoires before and after mRNA vaccination in COVID-19 convalescent patients and infection-naive vaccine recipients. In a couple of convalescent patients, pre-vaccine samples were collected 16 days and one week ahead of the first dose, 142 and 148 days after COVID-19 diagnosis. The full study included roughly 10 COVID-19 convalescent patients and several SARS-CoV-2-naive healthy vaccine recipients. Cultures from other donors in the study were sequenced with the Oncomine TCR Beta short-read assay on an Illumina iSeq 100.

The library was obtained by the immunoSEQ multiplex PCR assay. TCR beta CDR3 sequencing was performed on DNA from the cultured, isolated CD4+ T cells. As for the original processing: Non-productive TCR sequences were removed and reads were trimmed to the CDR3 region, keeping CDR3s of at least 7 amino acids. The MANAFEST web app was used to pick out antigen-specific clonotypes by comparing their expansion in peptide wells with that in reference cultures. Positive clones required FDR<0.05 expansion versus reference and all other wells, odds ratio above 5, and frequency above 0.1% in two replicate wells. Clonotypes significantly expanded in SARS-CoV-2 spike wells and in at least one common cold coronavirus spike condition were defined as cross-reactive. CDR3 similarity was assessed by Levenshtein distance with the stringdist R package, and unrooted trees were built with ape in R 3.6.1. TCRdb retrieved this table from immuneACCESS and kept in-frame rearrangements only. Not all clones are present; in checked studies, unresolved V genes account for under half, and no reason is known for the remainder. V, J and clone size reflect that table, while D and trimming were determined from the DNA. For this sample there are around 45,000 clones; about 80% appear just once. The biggest ten clones account for 12% of the sample.

The research as a whole found: Among convalescent patients, the spike-reactive repertoire after vaccination was made up mainly of new vaccine-induced clones that were largely distinct from the clones induced by infection. The study was limited by a small number of convalescent patients, and early post-infection timepoints were lacking. At late post-vaccination timepoints, both infection-induced and vaccine-induced clones showed marked clonal contraction, consistent with waning T cell responses.

After about 9 days of culture, CD4+ T cells were isolated with the EasySep CD4+ T cell isolation kit. Convalescent patients had PCR-confirmed SARS-CoV-2 infection between March and December 2020, before Alpha, Beta and Delta variants emerged in the United States. On days 3 and 7, half of the culture medium was replaced with fresh IL-2-containing medium. Unless noted otherwise, every peptide stimulation condition was cultured in triplicate wells. Using Ficoll-Paque Plus gradient centrifugation, PBMC were separated from whole blood and then either used fresh or cryopreserved at -140C. Genomic DNA was extracted from cultured CD4+ T cells with the QIAamp micro DNA kit. On this clone itself: Its binding antigen is unknown. No base-level quality is on record; no much larger clone is a single base apart.

The CDR3 holds 15 amino acids from the cysteine to the phenylalanine. The sequence is cut down to CDR3 DNA, 45 bases in frame from base 1. Taken from the germline V gene (reference sequence), the CDR1 and CDR2 loops are LNHDA and SQIVND. V was cut back by 0 bases and J by 6 bases, leaving a gap of 11 bases between them. Here the chain combines TRBV19 and TRBJ2-2; TRBD1 is a weak D gene call, 5 bases matching. Sequencing was performed on CD4+ T cells from PBMCs cultured without peptide, taken before COVID-19 vaccination. The receptor's source is a human donor who had a prior SARS-CoV-2 infection. The encoded CDR3 is CASSIDPAGSGELFF. The bases are TGTGCCAGTAGTATAGATCCAGCAGGGTCCGGGGAGCTGTTTTTT.